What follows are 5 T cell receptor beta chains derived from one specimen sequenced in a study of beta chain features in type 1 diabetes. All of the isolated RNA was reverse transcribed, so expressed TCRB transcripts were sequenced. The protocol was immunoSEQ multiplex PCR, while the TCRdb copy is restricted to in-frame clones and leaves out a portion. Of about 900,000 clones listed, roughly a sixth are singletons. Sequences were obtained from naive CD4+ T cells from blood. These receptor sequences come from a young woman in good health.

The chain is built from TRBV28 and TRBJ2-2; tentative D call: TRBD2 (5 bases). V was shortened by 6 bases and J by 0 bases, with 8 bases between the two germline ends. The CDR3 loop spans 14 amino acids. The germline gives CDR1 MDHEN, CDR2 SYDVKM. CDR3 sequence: CASRRLTNTGELFF. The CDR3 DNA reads TGTGCCAGCAGAAGACTAACGAACACCGGGGAGCTGTTTTTT.

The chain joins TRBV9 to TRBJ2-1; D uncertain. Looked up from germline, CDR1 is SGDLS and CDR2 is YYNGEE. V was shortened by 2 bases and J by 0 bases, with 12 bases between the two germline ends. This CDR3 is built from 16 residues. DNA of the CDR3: TGTGCCAGCAGCGTGGCTTGGGGTAGCTCCTACAATGAGCAGTTCTTC. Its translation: CASSVAWGSSYNEQFF.

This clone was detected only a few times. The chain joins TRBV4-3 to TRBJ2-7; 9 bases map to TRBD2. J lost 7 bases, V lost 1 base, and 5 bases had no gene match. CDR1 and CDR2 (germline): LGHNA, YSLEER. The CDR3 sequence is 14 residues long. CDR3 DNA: TGCGCCAGCAGCCAAGGCTCGCGGGGGGGAGAGCAGTACTTC. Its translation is CASSQGSRGGEQYF.

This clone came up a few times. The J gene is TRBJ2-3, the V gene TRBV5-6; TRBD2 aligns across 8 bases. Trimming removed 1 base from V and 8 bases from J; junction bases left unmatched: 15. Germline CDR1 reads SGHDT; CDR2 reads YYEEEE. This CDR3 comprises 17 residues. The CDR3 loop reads CASSLFPSSGRAGTQYF. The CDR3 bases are TGTGCCAGCAGCTTGTTCCCCTCCTCCGGGAGGGCCGGTACGCAGTATTTT.

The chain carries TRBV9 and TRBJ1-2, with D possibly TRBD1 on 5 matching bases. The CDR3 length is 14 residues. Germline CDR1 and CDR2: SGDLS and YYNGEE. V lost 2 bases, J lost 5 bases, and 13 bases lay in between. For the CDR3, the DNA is TGTGCCAGCAGCGTTCGAGCGGGGGAGTATGGCTACACCTTC. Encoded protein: CASSVRAGEYGYTF.